This passage covers 26 T cell receptor beta chains from one sample sequenced in a study of OX40 agonist ivuxolimab in advanced cancers. Produced via immunoSEQ multiplex PCR; TCRdb's table is partial and in-frame only. The sample contains tens of thousands of clones, roughly 90% of which appear only once. The source material was CD4+ or CD8+ T cells sorted from blood, sampled in a trial of the OX40 agonist ivuxolimab. These receptor sequences come from an adult with an advanced solid tumor such as melanoma, head and neck, liver or kidney cancer.

V usage is TRBV6-6 and J usage is TRBJ1-3; TRBD1 agrees at 8 bases. V shed 6 bases and J 0 bases; nucleotides not matched to a gene: 7. Germline assignment: CDR1 MNHNY and CDR2 SVGAGI (reference sequence). This CDR3 is 16 amino acids long. The CDR3 coding sequence is TGTGCCAGCAGACCCGTTGGACAGGGCTCTGGAAACACCATATATTTT. Translating gives CASRPVGQGSGNTIYF.

The genes are TRBV5-1 and TRBJ2-3; no definite D call. CDR1 is SGHRS and CDR2 is YFSETQ in the germline V gene. CDR3 size: 13 residues. V lost 2 bases and J 2 bases, leaving 6 bases between the germline ends. As DNA, the CDR3 is TGCGCCAGCAGCTTCTTAGACACAGATACGCAGTATTTT. Its translation: CASSFLDTDTQYF. Full variable domain (remainder filled in from reference TRBV5-1 and TRBJ2-3): KAGVTQTPRYLIKTRGQQVTLSCSPISGHRSVSWYQQTPGQGLQFLFEYFSETQRNKGNFPGRFSGRQFSNSRSEMNVSTLELGDSALYLCASSFLDTDTQYFGPGTRLTVL.

V is TRBV6-5 and J is TRBJ2-5; no reliable D call. The germline V and J ends were trimmed by 6 bases and 3 bases, with 5 bases remaining between them. The CDR3 runs 11 residues. Germline CDR1 and CDR2: MNHEY and SVGAGI. CDR3 residues: CASSREETQYF. CDR3 DNA sequence: TGTGCCAGCAGCAGAGAAGAGACCCAGTACTTC.

The chain has TRBV7-2 and TRBJ1-5; 7 bases align to TRBD1. Germline CDR1 is SGHTA and CDR2 is FQGNSA. V shed 5 bases, J shed 7 bases, and the junction held 11 bases outside the gene matches. This CDR3 has 15 amino acids. This CDR3 is CASSLRQGSSQPQHF. The CDR3 DNA sequence: TGTGCCAGCAGCCTCAGACAGGGATCGTCCCAGCCCCAGCATTTT.

This chain links TRBV7-2 with TRBJ2-7, with D perhaps matching TRBD1 (6 bases). The V end was cut by 2 bases, the J end by 0 bases, with 11 bases between. Germline CDR1 is SGHTA and CDR2 is FQGNSA. The CDR3 extends over 15 amino acids. The CDR3 DNA follows: TGTGCCAGCAGCTTACCAGGGGACGCCTCCTACGAGCAGTACTTC. Translated: CASSLPGDASYEQYF.

The rearrangement links TRBV7-9 to TRBJ1-1, with D unclear. CDR1 SEHNR and CDR2 FQNEAQ come from the germline V gene (reference sequence). V was trimmed by 6 bases and J by 1 base, leaving 9 bases between them. This CDR3 comprises 13 residues. CDR3 nucleotides: TGTGCCAGCAGGTCAACGGGGAACACTGAAGCTTTCTTT. Translated, it gives CASRSTGNTEAFF.

This chain connects TRBV7-2 to TRBJ2-2, with D perhaps TRBD2 (5 bases). CDR3 length: 14 residues. CDR1 SGHTA and CDR2 FQGNSA come from the germline V gene. V lost 3 bases and J lost 7, with 12 bases in between. The CDR3 DNA is TGTGCCAGCAGCTTTTCGAATAGCGTCGGGGAGCTGTTTTTT. Its protein product is CASSFSNSVGELFF.

The CDR3 here is CASRTAGEAFF. The CDR3 coding sequence is TGTGCCAGTAGGACGGCAGGGGAAGCTTTCTTT. The J gene is TRBJ1-1, the V gene TRBV19; perhaps TRBD1 as D (5 bases). Germline V gene lookup returns CDR1 LNHDA and CDR2 SQIVND (reference sequence). CDR3 length: 11 amino acids. V lost 6 bases to trimming and J lost 8 bases, with 10 bases between them.

This clone came up once. V gene TRBV28 combines with J gene TRBJ1-3, with TRBD1 identical over 9 bases. V lost 6 bases and J lost 2; bases outside the gene matches: 8. The length of the CDR3 is 16 residues. Germline CDR1 reads MDHEN; CDR2 reads SYDVKM. CDR3 nucleotides: TGTGCCAGCAGGGCAACCGGGACAGGGACTGGAAACACCATATATTTT. Translation gives CASRATGTGTGNTIYF.

This chain joins TRBV28 and TRBJ1-2; possible D gene TRBD1, 6 bases. This CDR3 has 18 residues. Deletions cut 4 bases from V and 0 bases from J, with 21 bases between. The germline V gene has CDR1 MDHEN and CDR2 SYDVKM. CDR3 nucleotides: TGTGCCAGCAGTTCCTACACGCTGACAGGAAAGACTAACTATGGCTACACCTTC. This gives the protein CASSSYTLTGKTNYGYTF.

The rearrangement joins TRBV15 to TRBJ2-3; 7 nucleotides agree with TRBD1. V trimming: 6 bases; J trimming: 5 bases; junction bases outside the gene matches: 11. Germline assignment: CDR1 LNHNV and CDR2 YYDKDF (reference sequence). The CDR3 length is 15 residues. In DNA, the CDR3 is TGTGCCACCAGACCTGAGCGAGGGGGCAGAGATACGCAGTATTTT. Its protein product is CATRPERGGRDTQYF.

This clone was picked up one time. The chain links TRBV15 to TRBJ2-3; tentatively, D is TRBD1 or TRBD2 (5 bases each). V lost 5 bases, J lost 4 bases, and 22 bases lay in between. Germline V CDR1 and CDR2: LNHNV, YYDKDF (reference sequence). The CDR3 has 17 residues. This CDR3 reads CATSPRGDQRVSDTQYF. The DNA for the CDR3 is TGTGCCACCAGCCCTCGAGGGGATCAAAGGGTCTCAGATACGCAGTATTTT.

The gene calls are TRBV18 and TRBJ2-3; 9 bases map to TRBD1. J gave up 1 base and V 3 bases, and 2 bases lay outside the gene matches. Germline assignment: CDR1 KGHSH and CDR2 LQKENI. The CDR3 spans 15 residues. CDR3 sequence reads: CASSPRTGGTDTQYF. The CDR3 bases are TGTGCCAGCTCACCTCGGACAGGGGGCACAGATACGCAGTATTTT. Full variable domain (outside the CDR3, taken from reference TRBV18 and TRBJ2-3): NAGVMQNPRHLVRRRGQEARLRCSPMKGHSHVYWYRQLPEEGLKFMVYLQKENIIDESGMPKERFSAEFPKEGPSILRIQQVVRGDSAAYFCASSPRTGGTDTQYFGPGTRLTVL.

This clone was counted a single time. This rearrangement joins TRBV28 to TRBJ2-2, with a weak D call TRBD1 (5 bases). Germline V gene sequence: CDR1 MDHEN, CDR2 SYDVKM. Trimming cost V 8 bases and J 2 bases, with 9 bases left between them. The CDR3 loop spans 13 amino acids. CDR3 region: CASVGQNTGELFF. As DNA, the CDR3 is TGTGCCAGCGTAGGACAAAACACCGGGGAGCTGTTTTTT.

This chain joins TRBV7-3 and TRBJ2-7; D gene uncertain. The V gene's germline CDR1 is SGHTA and CDR2 FQGTGA. Trimming left V 4 bases short and J 4 bases short, with 11 bases between. The CDR3 runs to 13 residues. CDR3 sequence (DNA): TGTGCCAGCAGCTCGAGCTGGTCGTACGAGCAGTACTTC. It specifies CASSSSWSYEQYF.

This sequence joins TRBV12-5 and TRBJ2-3; D possibly corresponds to TRBD2 (5 bases). The V end lost 1 base, the J end lost 2 bases, and 7 bases lay between the germline ends. The CDR3 spans 14 residues. The V gene's germline CDR1 is LGHNT and CDR2 FRNRAP. CDR3 in amino acids: CASGLGLSTDTQYF. The CDR3 DNA is TGTGCTAGTGGTTTGGGACTATCCACAGATACGCAGTATTTT.

The rearrangement uses TRBV2 and TRBJ2-7; D assignment may be TRBD1 or TRBD2 (6 bases each). CDR3 length equals 15 residues. Germline lookup yields CDR1 SNHLY and CDR2 FYNNEI. Trimming shortened V by 0 bases and J by 3 bases, and 12 bases separated the two germline ends. CDR3 loop: CASSEAREQGYEQYF. For the CDR3, the DNA is TGTGCCAGCAGTGAAGCGCGGGAACAGGGCTACGAGCAGTACTTC.

This chain uses TRBV19 with TRBJ1-1; no reliable D call. Trimming cost V 0 bases and J 1 base, with 6 bases left between them. The CDR3 totals 14 residues. Germline V gene sequence: CDR1 LNHDA, CDR2 SQIVND (reference sequence). CDR3 region: CASSIDGSNTEAFF. CDR3 DNA: TGTGCCAGTAGTATAGATGGGTCGAACACTGAAGCTTTCTTT.

The genes are TRBV14 and TRBJ2-7; TRBD2 agrees at 10 bases. Germline V CDR1 and CDR2: SGHDN, FVKESK. V lost 0 bases, J lost 5 bases, and 16 bases stayed unmatched. The CDR3 sequence is 19 residues long. CDR3 region: CASSQDQEGASGSRHEQYF. CDR3 nucleotides: TGTGCCAGCAGCCAAGACCAAGAGGGGGCTAGCGGGAGTCGTCACGAGCAGTACTTC.

The genes are TRBV4-2 and TRBJ1-2; 9 bases agree with TRBD1. V lost 3 bases to trimming and J lost 7 bases; unmatched junction nucleotides: 3. From germline, CDR1 is LGHNA and CDR2 YNFKEQ. The CDR3 has 13 residues. CDR3 DNA sequence: TGTGCCAGCAGCCAGGACAGGGGTTTTGGCTACACCTTC. It specifies CASSQDRGFGYTF.

The V call is TRBV4-1, the J call TRBJ2-1; TRBD2 agrees at 7 bases. The length of the CDR3 is 16 residues. The germline V gene encodes CDR1 MGHRA and CDR2 YSYEKL. The V segment lost 1 base and the J segment 0 bases; nucleotides outside the gene matches: 3. The CDR3 sequence: CASSQGLADSYNEQFF. Written as DNA, the CDR3 is TGCGCCAGCAGCCAAGGGCTAGCGGACTCCTACAATGAGCAGTTCTTC.

This clone occurred once. The rearrangement joins TRBV28 to TRBJ2-1; D is perhaps TRBD2 (5 bases). The CDR3 spans 12 residues. The germline gives CDR1 MDHEN, CDR2 SYDVKM. V shed 8 bases and J shed 9 bases, with 14 bases lying between them. The CDR3 bases are TGTGCCAGCGGCCTAGGAGAGGGTGAGCAGTTCTTC. Encoded protein: CASGLGEGEQFF.

The V call is TRBV6-1, the J call TRBJ2-2; possible D gene TRBD1, 6 bases. This CDR3 is 12 amino acids long. V lost 1 base, J lost 9 bases, and 6 bases lay in between. Per the germline V gene, CDR1 is MNHNS and CDR2 is SASEGT. The CDR3 here is CASSEGGRELFF. Here the CDR3 DNA reads TGTGCCAGCAGTGAAGGGGGGCGGGAGCTGTTTTTT.

A single count supports this clone. This chain links TRBV19 with TRBJ1-6; D gene unclear. Trimming took 4 bases from V and 5 from J, leaving 15 bases between them. Germline lookup yields CDR1 LNHDA and CDR2 SQIVND (reference sequence). The CDR3 is made up of 16 amino acids. The CDR3 loop reads CASSTSVYGHNSPLHF. The CDR3, as DNA: TGTGCCAGTAGTACGTCCGTATACGGGCATAATTCACCCCTCCACTTT.

The chain has TRBV30 and TRBJ1-3; perhaps TRBD1 as D (5 bases). Trimming pared 5 bases from V and 0 bases from J, leaving 11 bases between. The CDR3 runs to 14 residues. Germline-derived CDR1 and CDR2 are GTSNPN and SVGIG (reference sequence). The chain's CDR3 is CAWAGTFSGNTIYF. CDR3 sequence (DNA): TGTGCCTGGGCCGGGACTTTCTCTGGAAACACCATATATTTT.

V gene TRBV5-1 combines with J gene TRBJ2-1, with D uncertain. Germline CDR1 SGHRS, CDR2 YFSETQ. This CDR3 has 15 residues. V was clipped by 2 bases and J by 4 bases, with 13 bases between them. CDR3 DNA: TGCGCCAGCAGCTTCGGGCTAGTAGGTTACAATGAGCAGTTCTTC. Residues: CASSFGLVGYNEQFF. Looking up the rest from reference TRBV5-1 and TRBJ2-1 gives the full variable domain: KAGVTQTPRYLIKTRGQQVTLSCSPISGHRSVSWYQQTPGQGLQFLFEYFSETQRNKGNFPGRFSGRQFSNSRSEMNVSTLELGDSALYLCASSFGLVGYNEQFFGPGTRLTVL.